This TCR beta chain was found in a study of OX40 agonist ivuxolimab in advanced cancers. Study information: An agonistic anti-OX40 (CD134) antibody, ivuxolimab, was used to treat the patients. Every patient in dose escalation had hepatocellular carcinoma, melanoma, renal cell or head and neck cancer. Every 2 weeks, patients got intravenous ivuxolimab at one of six dose levels (0.01-10 mg/kg).

Of note for this clone: What it recognizes is unknown.

Generated by immunoSEQ multiplex PCR, the TCRdb table keeps only in-frame clones and is missing some. The table has more than 90,000 clones, about 80% seen once. The germline V and J ends were trimmed by 6 bases and 1 base, with 12 bases remaining between them. This CDR3 is built from 14 residues. Germline CDR1 and CDR2: SGHKS and YYEKEE (reference sequence). Study results and limitations: Also present in some nonresponders was a low level of normalized T-cell clonal expansion.

This sequence was found in an adult with an advanced solid tumor such as melanoma, head and neck, liver or kidney cancer. Here the sequenced sample was CD4+ or CD8+ T cells sorted from blood, taken in a trial of the OX40 agonist ivuxolimab. The chain recombines TRBV5-5 with TRBJ2-3; D call uncertain. The CDR3, as DNA: TGTGCCAGCACATCCGGCGGTCGCACAGATACGCAGTATTTT. It translates to CASTSGGRTDTQYF.